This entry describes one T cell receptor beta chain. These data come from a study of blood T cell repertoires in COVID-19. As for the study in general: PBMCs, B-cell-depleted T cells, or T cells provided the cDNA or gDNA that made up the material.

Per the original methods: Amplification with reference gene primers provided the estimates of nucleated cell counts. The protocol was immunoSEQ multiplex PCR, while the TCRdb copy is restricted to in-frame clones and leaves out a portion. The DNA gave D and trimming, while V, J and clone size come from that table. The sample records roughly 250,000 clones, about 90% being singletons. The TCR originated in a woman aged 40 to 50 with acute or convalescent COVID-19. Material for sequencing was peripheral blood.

The CDR3 region has the DNA TGTGCCAGTAGGATGACAGGGGGTACTGAAGCTTTCTTT. Amino acids: CASRMTGGTEAFF. V is TRBV19 and J is TRBJ1-1, with 9 nucleotides matching TRBD1. The CDR3 totals 13 residues. With V trimmed by 6 bases and J by 5 bases, 4 bases remained unmatched. The V gene's germline CDR1 is LNHDA and CDR2 SQIVND (reference sequence).